Each of the 25 T cell receptor beta chains below was sequenced from the same sample in a study of neurological immune-mediated disorders. TCRdb itself ran the 5' RACE reads through MiXCR, one entry per CDR3 protein. Of under 90,000 distinct CDR3 sequences in the sample, roughly a tenth were seen once. The time point denotes: longitudinal time-point 1 (baseline). Sequencing used PBMCs. The receptors derive from a man aged 30 to 45 in good health.

Turning to this clonotype: Possible read error: a much larger clone is one base away. The chain carries TRBV7-9 and TRBJ2-1; D remains unclear. The CDR3 runs 14 residues. Germline values: CDR1 SEHNR, CDR2 FQNEAQ (reference sequence). The CDR3 region is CASSFRAPYNKQFF. CDR3 nucleotide sequence: TGTGCCAGCAGCTTCCGAGCGCCTTACAATAAGCAGTTCTTC.

This clonotype was found many times. V usage is TRBV27 and J usage is TRBJ2-7, with 13 bases lining up with TRBD2. After removal of 6 bases from V and 4 bases from J, the junction contained 6 bases not matched to a gene. Germline V gives CDR1 MNHEY, CDR2 SMNVEV (reference sequence). CDR3 length equals 15 residues. This chain's CDR3 is CASSRLAGGGYEQYF. The CDR3 DNA reads as TGTGCCAGCAGCCGACTAGCGGGAGGTGGGTACGAGCAGTACTTC.

This clonotype came up many times. The chain employs TRBV4-1 and TRBJ1-1; a possible D gene is TRBD1 (6 bases). From germline, CDR1 is MGHRA and CDR2 YSYEKL. The CDR3 length is 14 residues. V dropped 4 bases and J dropped 1 base, with 10 bases sitting between them. The CDR3 is CASSPGHSNTEAFF. For the CDR3, the DNA is TGCGCCAGCAGCCCGGGACACTCGAACACTGAAGCTTTCTTT.

This clonotype has ten or more counts. This chain uses TRBV9 with TRBJ2-7; 8 bases line up with TRBD1. Germline CDR1 SGDLS, CDR2 YYNGEE. J was trimmed by 5 bases and V by 0 bases; bases with no gene match: 7. The CDR3 has 15 amino acids. DNA of the CDR3: TGTGCCAGCAGCGTAGATGTGACAGGGGCCGACGAGCAGTACTTC. It codes for CASSVDVTGADEQYF.

This clonotype was counted at least ten times. V gene TRBV7-9 combines with J gene TRBJ1-5; D gene ambiguous. V was trimmed by 2 bases and J by 4 bases, leaving 6 bases between them. Germline-derived CDR1 and CDR2 are SEHNR and FQNEAQ (reference sequence). This CDR3 has 13 residues. CDR3 DNA sequence: TGTGCCAGCAGCTTACAGAGTAATCAGCCCCAGCATTTT. The encoded protein is CASSLQSNQPQHF.

Ten or more counts support this clonotype. The rearrangement uses TRBV27 and TRBJ2-6; 9 positions agree with TRBD1. Germline V gene data show CDR1 as MNHEY and CDR2 as SMNVEV (reference sequence). The CDR3 consists of 15 residues. V lost 6 bases, J lost 4 bases, and 4 bases stayed unmatched. DNA of the CDR3: TGTGCCAGCAGCCACAGGGGGCGCGGGGCCAACGTCCTGACTTTC. Its protein is CASSHRGRGANVLTF. Complete variable domain (other parts from reference TRBV27 and TRBJ2-6): EAQVTQNPRYLITVTGKKLTVTCSQNMNHEYMSWYRQDPGLGLRQIYYSMNVEVTDKGDVPEGYKVSRKEKRNFPLILESPSPNQTSLYFCASSHRGRGANVLTFGAGSRLTVL.

This clonotype came up a few times. CDR3: CASSQSKGALNTEAFF. The CDR3 DNA follows: TGTGCCAGCAGCCAGTCCAAGGGGGCTTTGAACACTGAAGCTTTCTTT. The V call is TRBV14, the J call TRBJ1-1, with 7 bases fitting TRBD1. The germline V gene has CDR1 SGHDN and CDR2 FVKESK. V lost 3 bases and J lost 0; bases outside the gene matches: 7. The CDR3 extends over 16 amino acids.

This clonotype occurred many times. The chain carries TRBV5-1 and TRBJ2-1; 7 bases agree with TRBD1. The germline CDR1 and CDR2 sequences are SGHRS and YFSETQ. V was clipped by 4 bases and J by 13 bases; unmatched bases: 11. The CDR3 totals 13 residues. CDR3 region: CASSPIDREVQFF. DNA of the CDR3: TGCGCCAGCAGCCCGATTGACAGGGAAGTTCAGTTCTTC.

This clonotype was seen repeatedly, ten times or more. Written as DNA, the CDR3 is TGCGCCAGCAGCGAGGGAGTTAGCAATCAGCCCCAGCATTTT. Its protein is CASSEGVSNQPQHF. The chain is built from TRBV5-1 and TRBJ1-5; D is undetermined. Germline-derived CDR1 and CDR2 are SGHRS and YFSETQ. Trimming pared 4 bases from V and 0 bases from J, leaving 8 bases between. This CDR3 region has 14 residues.

This clonotype showed up many times. This sequence joins TRBV5-1 and TRBJ1-2; D is perhaps TRBD1 (6 bases). From germline, CDR1 is SGHRS and CDR2 YFSETQ. The V gene lost 0 bases and the J gene lost 6 bases, with 15 bases spanning the gap. This CDR3 spans 15 amino acids. The CDR3 DNA follows: TGCGCCAGCAGCTTGGGCGTAGGGGGGTTGAATGGCTACACCTTC. Its protein product is CASSLGVGGLNGYTF.

This clonotype was seen ten or more times. This chain uses TRBV20-1 with TRBJ2-7; TRBD2 aligns across 9 bases. In germline, CDR1 is DFQATT, CDR2 SNEGSKA (reference sequence). V trimming: 3 bases; J trimming: 5 bases; junction bases outside the gene matches: 8. The CDR3 is made up of 14 amino acids. CDR3 bases: TGCAGTGCTAGTCTGCGGGAGGGCAGCGACGAGCAGTACTTC. Its protein is CSASLREGSDEQYF.

This clonotype was recorded many times. This sequence joins TRBV7-8 and TRBJ2-3; a possible D gene is TRBD2 (5 bases). This CDR3 region has 14 residues. In germline, CDR1 is SGHVS, CDR2 FQNEAQ. V was clipped by 3 bases and J by 2 bases, with 9 bases between them. CDR3 coding DNA: TGTGCCAGCAGCTTGGACTGGGACACAGATACGCAGTATTTT. Translating it yields CASSLDWDTDTQYF.

This clonotype was seen many times. V and J are TRBV11-2 and TRBJ1-1; tentatively, D is TRBD1 (5 bases). Germline V CDR1 and CDR2: SGHAT, FQNNGV. The CDR3 runs 14 residues. Between the trimmed V and J ends, which lost 1 base and 11 bases, there was a span of 17 bases. The CDR3 is CASSLVTGTRSAFF. The DNA of the CDR3 is TGTGCCAGCAGCTTAGTAACGGGGACCCGGTCGGCTTTCTTT.

This clonotype was found many times. The chain couples TRBV27 to TRBJ2-3; 12 bases map to TRBD2. V shed 5 bases, J shed 0 bases, and the junction held 12 bases outside the gene matches. The length of the CDR3 is 19 residues. Germline V gene lookup returns CDR1 MNHEY and CDR2 SMNVEV (reference sequence). The CDR3 region is CASSPLAGGYFSSTDTQYF. CDR3 DNA sequence: TGTGCCAGCAGTCCCCTAGCGGGAGGGTATTTTAGCAGCACAGATACGCAGTATTTT.

This clonotype appeared once. Likely a read error: the CDR3 ends without its conserved phenylalanine or tryptophan. This chain joins TRBV28 and TRBJ2-4; unclear D gene. CDR3 length equals 15 residues. Germline CDR1 MDHEN, CDR2 SYDVKM. The CDR3 region has the DNA TGTACCAGCAGTTTCGTGGAGACTGGCAAAAACATTCAGTACTCC. It is translated as CTSSFVETGKNIQYS.

This clonotype was observed many times. The rearrangement joins TRBV7-9 to TRBJ2-1; D might be TRBD1 or TRBD2, each matching 5 bases. This CDR3 comprises 12 residues. In germline, CDR1 is SEHNR, CDR2 FQNEAQ (reference sequence). Between the trimmed V and J ends, which lost 6 bases and 10 bases, there was a span of 13 bases. The DNA of the CDR3 is TGTGCCAGCAGGTACCGGGACGTCGAGCAGTTCTTC. Translating gives CASRYRDVEQFF.

The chain recombines TRBV6-4 with TRBJ2-6; possible D gene TRBD1, 6 bases. The CDR3 has 15 amino acids. The ends were cut back, 8 bases at V and 0 bases at J, with 11 bases in the middle. Germline V gene lookup returns CDR1 MRHNA and CDR2 SNTAGT. The CDR3 DNA reads TGTGCCAGCGCTCCACAGGGCTCTGGGGCCAACGTCCTGACTTTC. Its translation: CASAPQGSGANVLTF.

This clonotype has ten or more counts. The CDR3 spells CASSPGTGNIQYF. The CDR3 bases are TGTGCCAGCAGCCCCGGGACAGGAAACATTCAGTACTTC. The V call is TRBV7-3, the J call TRBJ2-4; TRBD1 matches 8 bases. With 5 bases clipped from V and 6 bases from J, the junction kept 3 bases outside the gene matches. The CDR3 sequence is 13 residues long. Germline-derived CDR1 and CDR2 are SGHTA and FQGTGA.

Many counts were recorded for this clonotype. The V call is TRBV12-3 or TRBV12-4, the J call TRBJ2-5, with D unresolved. Trimming removed 3 bases at V and 2 bases at J, with 7 bases between. The CDR3 length is 13 residues. The CDR3 here is CASSFQLQETQYF. CDR3 DNA sequence: TGTGCCAGCAGTTTCCAACTGCAAGAGACCCAGTACTTC.

Remarks on this clonotype: A much larger clone sits a single nucleotide away, making a read error possible. The chain employs TRBV27 and TRBJ2-1, with 8 bases matching TRBD2. Germline V lookup: CDR1 MNHEY, CDR2 SMNVEV (reference sequence). The CDR3 is 17 residues long. This chain's CDR3 is CASSLLREGNTVDERFF. The CDR3 DNA reads TGTGCCAGCAGTTTACTTCGGGAGGGAAATACGGTCGATGAGCGGTTCTTC.

This clonotype was detected many times. This chain links TRBV28 with TRBJ1-1; a weak D match, TRBD1 (6 bases). Trimming removed 7 bases at V and 1 base at J, with 10 bases between. Germline V gene sequence: CDR1 MDHEN, CDR2 SYDVKM. The CDR3 totals 13 residues. In nucleotides, the CDR3 is TGTGCCAGCACCCAGGGGTGGAACACTGAAGCTTTCTTT. It yields the protein CASTQGWNTEAFF. Variable domain in full (rest from reference TRBV28 and TRBJ1-1): DVKVTQSSRYLVKRTGEKVFLECVQDMDHENMFWYRQDPGLGLRLIYFSYDVKMKEKGDIPEGYSVSREKKERFSLILESASTNQTSMYLCASTQGWNTEAFFGQGTRLTVV.

About this clonotype itself: With a much larger clone just one base away, this may be a read error. The chain uses TRBV5-1 and TRBJ2-4; the D call may be TRBD1 or TRBD2 (5 bases each). In germline, CDR1 is SGHRS, CDR2 YFSETQ. With 3 bases removed from V and 6 bases from J, the gap between germline ends came to 19 bases. This CDR3 spans 16 amino acids. The CDR3 sequence: CASSSPGAVVLNIQYF. The CDR3 DNA reads as TGCGCCAGCAGCTCGCCCGGGGCTGTGGTTTTAAACATTCAGTACTTC.

In its sample, this clonotype was seen many times. The rearrangement links TRBV7-2 to TRBJ2-7, with D hard to call. Deletions cut 1 base from V and 3 bases from J, with 4 bases between. The CDR3 has 12 residues. Germline CDR1 SGHTA, CDR2 FQGNSA. The chain's CDR3 is CASSLDLYEQYF. CDR3 coding DNA: TGTGCCAGCAGCTTAGATCTCTACGAGCAGTACTTC.

This clonotype was observed at least ten times. This chain links TRBV20-1 with TRBJ2-1, with 7 bases matching TRBD2. Germline V gene data show CDR1 as DFQATT and CDR2 as SNEGSKA (reference sequence). With 5 bases clipped from V and 6 bases from J, the junction kept 4 bases outside the gene matches. This CDR3 has 12 residues. The CDR3 loop reads CSARLAANEQFF. CDR3 nucleotides: TGCAGTGCTCGACTAGCCGCCAATGAGCAGTTCTTC.

There are many counts of this clonotype. The rearrangement joins TRBV18 to TRBJ1-3; D is unclear. The germline V gene has CDR1 KGHSH and CDR2 LQKENI. This CDR3 has 17 residues. V was trimmed by 2 bases and J by 0 bases, leaving 14 bases between them. In nucleotides, the CDR3 is TGTGCCAGCTCACCATGGACGGATCAGAGCTCTGGAAACACCATATATTTT. Translation: CASSPWTDQSSGNTIYF. The complete variable domain, with remaining parts taken from reference TRBV18 and TRBJ1-3, reads NAGVMQNPRHLVRRRGQEARLRCSPMKGHSHVYWYRQLPEEGLKFMVYLQKENIIDESGMPKERFSAEFPKEGPSILRIQQVVRGDSAAYFCASSPWTDQSSGNTIYFGEGSWLTVV.